One sample yielded the 6 T cell receptor beta chains listed below, sequenced in a study of cytomegalovirus exposure and HLA in healthy donors. PCR amplification relied on 60 Vbeta primers (plus 13 Jbeta primers). The method was immunoSEQ multiplex PCR; TCRdb's version includes in-frame clones alone and lacks a portion of them. This table holds more than 90,000 clones, over 65% found once. The specimen was PBMCs. Receptors originate from a woman aged 45-65 years in good health and CMV-seropositive.

The V call is TRBV14, the J call TRBJ2-7, with unresolved D. Looked up from germline, CDR1 is SGHDN and CDR2 is FVKESK. The CDR3 extends over 13 amino acids. The V and J ends lost 0 bases and 5 bases respectively, with 8 bases between them. The CDR3 reads CASSQDPGDEQYF. The CDR3 region has the DNA TGTGCCAGCAGCCAAGATCCCGGAGACGAGCAGTACTTC.

V gene TRBV30 combines with J gene TRBJ2-2, with D perhaps TRBD1 (5 bases). The V gene lost 3 bases and the J gene lost 4 bases, with 15 bases spanning the gap. This CDR3 region has 15 residues. The V gene's germline CDR1 is GTSNPN and CDR2 SVGIG (reference sequence). This CDR3 is CAWRGRRGGTGELFF. The CDR3 DNA follows: TGTGCCTGGAGGGGAAGAAGGGGTGGCACCGGGGAGCTGTTTTTT.

The V gene is TRBV15, the J gene TRBJ2-1, with 9 nucleotides matching TRBD2. The germline V gene encodes CDR1 LNHNV and CDR2 YYDKDF (reference sequence). This CDR3 region has 15 residues. V dropped 6 bases and J dropped 8; count of bases not matched to a gene: 11. The CDR3 region has the DNA TGTGCCACCAGGGGGTGGCGGGGGGGCCCGGATGAGCAGTTCTTC. Encoded protein: CATRGWRGGPDEQFF.

The gene calls are TRBV6-5 and TRBJ2-7, with TRBD2 as a possible D gene (6 bases). V was shortened by 6 bases and J by 7 bases, with 10 bases between the two germline ends. The CDR3 has 11 amino acids. The germline V gene has CDR1 MNHEY and CDR2 SVGAGI. The CDR3 bases are TGTGCCAGCAGAAGTGGGGGGGAGCAGTACTTC. It is translated as CASRSGGEQYF.

The chain employs TRBV19 and TRBJ2-1, with TRBD2 as a possible D gene (5 bases). Per the germline V gene, CDR1 is LNHDA and CDR2 is SQIVND (reference sequence). V lost 5 bases, J lost 9 bases, and 11 bases lay in between. This CDR3 region has 12 residues. In nucleotides, the CDR3 is TGTGCCAGTAGTCCAGGAGGAGGTGAGCAGTTCTTC. Amino acid sequence: CASSPGGGEQFF.

This chain uses TRBV10-3 with TRBJ2-5; 7 positions match TRBD1. Losses at the gene ends were 6 bases for V and 2 bases for J; bases not matched to a gene: 3. Looked up from germline, CDR1 is ENHRY and CDR2 is SYGVKD. The CDR3 runs 13 residues. CDR3 in DNA: TGTGCCATCAGCTTGGGACAGCAAGAGACCCAGTACTTC. Translated: CAISLGQQETQYF.